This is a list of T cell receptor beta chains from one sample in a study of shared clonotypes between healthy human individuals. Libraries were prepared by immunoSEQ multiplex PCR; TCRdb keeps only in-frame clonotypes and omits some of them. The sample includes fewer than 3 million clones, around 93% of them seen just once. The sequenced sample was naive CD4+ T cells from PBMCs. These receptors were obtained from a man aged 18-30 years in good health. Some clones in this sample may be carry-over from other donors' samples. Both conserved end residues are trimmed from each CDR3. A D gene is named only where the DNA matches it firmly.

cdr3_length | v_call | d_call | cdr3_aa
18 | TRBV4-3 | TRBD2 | ASSQDIAGPLAGGQETQY
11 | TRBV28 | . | ASSLAGAISPH
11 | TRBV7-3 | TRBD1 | ASSGTGGEKLF
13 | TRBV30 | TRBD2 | AWAKLASHTDTQY
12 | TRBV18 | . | ASSPLSANTEAF
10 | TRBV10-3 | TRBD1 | ASRDRGDEQY
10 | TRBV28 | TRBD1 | ASSSRGLGYT
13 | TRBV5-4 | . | ASSSRQGGYNEQF
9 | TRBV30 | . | AWTVRGASN
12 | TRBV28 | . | ASSLPQTLGAQY
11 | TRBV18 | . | ASSPGQGETQY
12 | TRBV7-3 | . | ASSRDAGGTEAF
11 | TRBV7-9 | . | ASSFGRPETQY
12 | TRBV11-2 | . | ASSPRTGGETQY
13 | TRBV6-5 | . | ASSYSGLGDTEAF
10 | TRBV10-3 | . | AISLNTGELF
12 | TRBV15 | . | ATSREQGNQPQH
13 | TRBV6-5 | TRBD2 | ASSYSRESYNEQF
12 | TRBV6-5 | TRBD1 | ASSAGQGARGYT
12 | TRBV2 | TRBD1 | ASSEGTGGTEAF
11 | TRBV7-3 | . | ASSSQGQETQY
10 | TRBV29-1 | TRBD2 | SVRAGGDTQY
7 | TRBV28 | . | ASGRTQY
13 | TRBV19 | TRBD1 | ASSILGQGVETQY
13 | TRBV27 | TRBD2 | ASRLGASGRIEQY
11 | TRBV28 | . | ASSRAAGGELF
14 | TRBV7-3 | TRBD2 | ASSLGLAGWSGELF
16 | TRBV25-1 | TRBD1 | ASSEPPGQGSSGNTIY
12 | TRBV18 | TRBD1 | ASSPDRSSYEQY
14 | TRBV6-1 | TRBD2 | ASSGPGRVNTGELF
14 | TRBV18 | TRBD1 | ASSDWTGHSGNTIY
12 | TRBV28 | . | ASSLGAGLSEAF
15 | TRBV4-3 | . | ASSQGQGRGLYNEQF
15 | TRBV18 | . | ASSPKKTGTSTDTQY
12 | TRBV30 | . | AWSVLDARQPQH
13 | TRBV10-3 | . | AISGFGSGYNEQF
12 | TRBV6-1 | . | ASRAGTTNEKLF
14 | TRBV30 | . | ACTRVLQGRDTEAF
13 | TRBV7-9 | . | ASSLVGSTNEKLF
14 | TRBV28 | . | ASSQMAGRANYGYT
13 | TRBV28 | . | ASRHYRDFRNTIY